A single sample gave rise to the 2 T cell receptor beta chains below, sequenced in a study of hypomethylating agent response in myelodysplastic syndrome. Sequenced by immunoSEQ multiplex PCR; TCRdb stores in-frame clones only, minus some. The sample lists 4,500 to 5,500 clones; around nine tenths were seen once. The sequenced sample was bone marrow, obtained before or after starting hypomethylating agent treatment for myelodysplastic syndrome (not recorded which). The receptors were gathered from a human donor with myelodysplastic syndrome.

V usage is TRBV6-5 and J usage is TRBJ1-1; a possible D gene is TRBD1 (6 bases). The CDR3 contains 12 residues. Germline loops: CDR1 MNHEY, CDR2 SVGAGI. V was shortened by 8 bases and J by 7 bases, with 14 bases between the two germline ends. DNA of the CDR3: TGTGCCAGCCGGTCAACGACAGGTGAAGCTTTCTTT. It translates to CASRSTTGEAFF.

The genes are TRBV10-3 and TRBJ2-3, with 7 bases lining up with TRBD2. This CDR3 has 15 residues. CDR1 ENHRY and CDR2 SYGVKD come from the germline V gene. J lost 5 bases, V lost 3 bases, and 8 bases had no gene match. This CDR3 is CAISEPAGVIDTQYF. The CDR3 DNA sequence: TGTGCCATCAGTGAACCCGCGGGAGTAATAGATACGCAGTATTTT.